This T cell receptor beta chain was captured in a study of patients and donors after allogeneic stem cell transplantation. TCRdb reanalysed the RT-PCR reads using MiXCR and keeps one entry per CDR3 protein. The sample has roughly 200,000 distinct CDR3 sequences; approximately 41% are singletons. The V and J ends lost 2 bases and 4 bases, in that order; junction bases with no gene match: 13. The CDR3 is made up of 17 amino acids. Germline CDR1 reads SQVTM; CDR2 reads ANQGSEA. The sequence was collected from a human donor who was either an allogeneic HSCT recipient or a stem cell or donor lymphocyte infusion donor (not recorded which). It is not recorded whose cells these are; they may come from a transplant donor. The chain is built from TRBV29-1 and TRBJ2-3; 9 bases map to TRBD2. Sample: blood, either unsorted or a sorted T cell fraction (not recorded which). CDR3 sequence: CSVENPTSGGPPDTQYF. The CDR3 DNA follows: TGCAGCGTTGAAAATCCGACTAGCGGAGGGCCCCCAGATACGCAGTATTTT.